This TCR beta chain was found in a study of CD8 T cells in ankylosing spondylitis. Study results and caveats: In ankylosing spondylitis patients, matched synovial fluid reportedly showed significant enrichment of disease-linked clones.

TCRdb reprocessed the 5' RACE reads with MiXCR, giving one entry per CDR3 protein. The repertoire holds a few hundred thousand distinct CDR3 sequences, with approximately 20% as singletons. Trimming left V 4 bases short and J 8 bases short, with 15 bases between. Germline V CDR1 and CDR2: MGHRA, YSYEKL. The CDR3 loop spans 14 amino acids. This clonotype was observed a few times. Its antigen is undetermined. This TCR came from a male donor with ankylosing spondylitis or in good health (not recorded which). The source material was blood, either unsorted or a sorted T cell fraction (not recorded which). V and J are TRBV4-1 and TRBJ2-1; D is possibly TRBD1 or TRBD2 (5 bases each). CDR3 protein: CASSPGPLGDEQFF. CDR3 sequence (DNA): TGCGCCAGCAGCCCTGGACCATTGGGGGATGAGCAGTTCTTC.